The 25 T cell receptor beta chains given below trace back to one sample, sequenced in a study of OX40 agonist ivuxolimab in advanced cancers. Repertoires were generated with immunoSEQ multiplex PCR, while TCRdb's copy carries only in-frame clones and drops some. The sample includes some 83,000 clones, 85% to 95% of them seen just once. The sample consisted of CD4+ or CD8+ T cells sorted from blood, taken in a trial of the OX40 agonist ivuxolimab. The source is an adult with an advanced solid tumor such as melanoma, head and neck, liver or kidney cancer.

The rearrangement links TRBV11-2 to TRBJ2-7; 9 bases are shared with TRBD1. Germline values: CDR1 SGHAT, CDR2 FQNNGV. This CDR3 comprises 13 residues. The J segment lost 7 bases and the V segment lost 6 bases, leaving 7 bases of the junction unmatched. The CDR3 bases are TGTGCCAGCAGTGAAGGACAGGGGAAAGAGCAGTACTTC. This translates into CASSEGQGKEQYF.

J is TRBJ2-3 and V is TRBV7-6; the D gene could be TRBD1 or TRBD2 (5 bases each). The CDR3 sequence is 15 residues long. Germline-derived CDR1 and CDR2 are SGHVS and FNYEAQ. The V and J ends lost 5 bases and 2 bases respectively, with 14 bases between them. CDR3 bases: TGTGCCAGCAGCCGGGGACGGGATTTCACAGATACGCAGTATTTT. It is translated as CASSRGRDFTDTQYF. The whole variable domain, filled in from reference TRBV7-6 and TRBJ2-3, reads GAGVSQSPRYKVTKRGQDVALRCDPISGHVSLYWYRQALGQGPEFLTYFNYEAQQDKSGLPNDRFSAERPEGSISTLTIQRTEQRDSAMYRCASSRGRDFTDTQYFGPGTRLTVL.

The rearrangement joins TRBV27 to TRBJ2-1, with 9 bases fitting TRBD2. The CDR3 totals 16 residues. The V gene end was trimmed by 5 bases and the J gene end by 6 bases; junction bases not matched to a gene: 11. Germline V gene sequence: CDR1 MNHEY, CDR2 SMNVEV (reference sequence). This chain's CDR3 is CASSPAGTSRSNEQFF. The CDR3 DNA follows: TGTGCCAGCAGTCCCGCCGGGACTAGCCGCTCCAATGAGCAGTTCTTC.

V gene TRBV28 combines with J gene TRBJ1-5; tentative D call: TRBD1 (6 bases). The germline gives CDR1 MDHEN, CDR2 SYDVKM. The CDR3 consists of 17 residues. V lost 6 bases to trimming and J lost 0 bases, with 18 bases between them. DNA for the CDR3: TGTGCCAGCAGCATAGGGATTACAGGGTATAGCAATCAGCCCCAGCATTTT. This translates into CASSIGITGYSNQPQHF.

CDR3 in amino acids: CASSQWKGANEQFF. The CDR3 DNA sequence: TGTGCCAGCAGCCAATGGAAGGGGGCCAATGAGCAGTTCTTC. The chain couples TRBV14 to TRBJ2-1; TRBD1 aligns across 7 bases. CDR1 is SGHDN, CDR2 FVKESK, per germline. This CDR3 has 14 amino acids. Trimming took 2 bases from V and 6 from J; bases not matched to a gene: 4.

The V gene is TRBV28, the J gene TRBJ2-7, with D uncertain. The CDR3 has 14 amino acids. The V and J ends lost 5 bases and 3 bases respectively, with 14 bases between them. Germline V CDR1 and CDR2: MDHEN, SYDVKM. CDR3 coding DNA: TGTGCCAGCAGTCCGATTGGGTCCCACTACGAGCAGTACTTC. As protein: CASSPIGSHYEQYF.

This chain connects TRBV12-5 to TRBJ1-5; 7 positions agree with TRBD1. Germline V lookup: CDR1 LGHNT, CDR2 FRNRAP. The CDR3 length is 16 residues. Trimming cost V 2 bases and J 3 bases; bases outside gene matches: 7. DNA of the CDR3: TGTGCTAGTGGTTTGTCCCGACAGGGATACAATCAGCCCCAGCATTTT. This gives the protein CASGLSRQGYNQPQHF.

The rearrangement links TRBV29-1 to TRBJ1-1, with D possibly being TRBD1 (5 bases). Trimming stripped 6 bases from V and 5 bases from J, with 19 bases between. The CDR3 runs to 14 residues. Germline loops: CDR1 SQVTM, CDR2 ANQGSEA. Here the CDR3 reads CSVRDAALRTEAFF. CDR3 in DNA: TGCAGCGTCAGGGATGCAGCTCTGAGGACTGAAGCTTTCTTT.

CDR3 in amino acids: CASSQAIGGAFTEAFF. The CDR3 DNA reads as TGCGCCAGCAGCCAAGCAATAGGGGGGGCTTTTACTGAAGCTTTCTTT. This chain uses TRBV4-3 with TRBJ1-1; possibly TRBD1 for D (6 bases). V lost 1 base and J 5 bases, leaving 17 bases between the germline ends. Germline CDR1 and CDR2: LGHNA and YSLEER. The CDR3 loop spans 16 amino acids.

This chain uses TRBV7-8 with TRBJ1-2, with a tentative D call TRBD1 (6 bases). The V gene's germline CDR1 is SGHVS and CDR2 FQNEAQ. V was pared by 6 bases and J by 8 bases, with 13 bases between. This CDR3 spans 12 amino acids. The chain's CDR3 is CASSNGGRGYTF. CDR3 nucleotide sequence: TGTGCCAGCAGTAATGGGGGGCGAGGCTACACCTTC.

V and J are TRBV27 and TRBJ2-7, with D unclear. Trimming stripped 0 bases from V and 3 bases from J, with 6 bases between. The length of the CDR3 is 13 residues. Per the germline V gene, CDR1 is MNHEY and CDR2 is SMNVEV (reference sequence). The CDR3 DNA reads TGTGCCAGCAGTTTATCTTGGAGCTACGAGCAGTACTTC. Its translation is CASSLSWSYEQYF.

This clone was seen just once. The rearrangement uses TRBV10-1 and TRBJ2-3; 14 bases agree with TRBD2. This CDR3 has 16 amino acids. Germline CDR1 WNHNN, CDR2 SYGVQD (reference sequence). V dropped 8 bases and J dropped 3; count of bases not matched to a gene: 7. The CDR3 sequence is CASGGLAGEKTDTQYF. Here the CDR3 DNA reads TGCGCCAGCGGGGGACTAGCGGGGGAAAAGACAGATACGCAGTATTTT.

The chain couples TRBV27 to TRBJ1-1; TRBD1 agrees at 9 bases. The CDR3 totals 20 residues. Trimming took 0 bases from V and 5 from J; bases not matched to a gene: 19. Germline values: CDR1 MNHEY, CDR2 SMNVEV (reference sequence). The CDR3, as DNA: TGTGCCAGCAGTTTATCACCTCTACCCTACATTGTGGGGACAGGGACTGAAGCTTTCTTT. Its protein product is CASSLSPLPYIVGTGTEAFF.

The gene calls are TRBV7-6 and TRBJ2-7; a weak D match, TRBD1 (5 bases). Trimming left V 3 bases short and J 0 bases short, with 9 bases between. CDR1 is SGHVS and CDR2 is FNYEAQ in the germline V gene. The CDR3 consists of 14 residues. The CDR3 here is CASSFTTDSYEQYF. The CDR3 DNA reads as TGTGCCAGCAGCTTTACGACAGACTCCTACGAGCAGTACTTC. The whole variable domain, remainder taken from reference TRBV7-6 and TRBJ2-7, is GAGVSQSPRYKVTKRGQDVALRCDPISGHVSLYWYRQALGQGPEFLTYFNYEAQQDKSGLPNDRFSAERPEGSISTLTIQRTEQRDSAMYRCASSFTTDSYEQYFGPGTRLTVT.

This chain links TRBV6-1 with TRBJ2-7; unclear D gene. Per germline, CDR1 MNHNS and CDR2 SASEGT. Trimming removed 2 bases from V and 1 base from J, with 12 bases in between. This CDR3 is built from 15 residues. The CDR3 reads CASSEMMGLSYEQYF. The CDR3 DNA reads TGTGCCAGCAGTGAAATGATGGGGTTGTCCTACGAGCAGTACTTC.

V is TRBV7-2 and J is TRBJ2-4; 8 bases line up with TRBD2. The V segment lost 5 bases and the J segment 7 bases; nucleotides outside the gene matches: 4. The germline V gene has CDR1 SGHTA and CDR2 FQGNSA. The CDR3 sequence is 13 residues long. CDR3 coding DNA: TGTGCCAGCAGCGAAACTAGCGGCAACATTCAGTACTTC. Translating it yields CASSETSGNIQYF.

The rearrangement uses TRBV27 and TRBJ2-2, with D possibly being TRBD2 (6 bases). There are 14 residues in the CDR3. V lost 6 bases and J lost 1, with 9 bases in between. Germline V gene sequence: CDR1 MNHEY, CDR2 SMNVEV (reference sequence). The CDR3 here is CASSVGGNTGELFF. The CDR3 region has the DNA TGTGCCAGCAGCGTCGGGGGGAACACCGGGGAGCTGTTTTTT.

This chain connects TRBV6-1 to TRBJ1-5; D unresolved. The V gene lost 1 base and the J gene lost 3 bases, with 10 bases spanning the gap. Germline CDR1 MNHNS, CDR2 SASEGT. This CDR3 region has 15 residues. CDR3 DNA sequence: TGTGCCAGCAGTGAAGGGGCTGGGATCAATCAGCCCCAGCATTTT. Protein product: CASSEGAGINQPQHF.

Worth noting for this clone: The junction departs from germline at one end; a sequencing error may be responsible. This same CDR3 is encoded by further DNA sequences in the sample. The chain joins TRBV7-2 to TRBJ1-5, with 7 bases aligning to TRBD1. The germline V gene has CDR1 SGHTA and CDR2 FQGNSA. The CDR3 covers 15 residues. The DNA for the CDR3 is TGTGCCAGCAGCCCCAACAGGGGAAGAGATCAGCCCCAACATTTT. This encodes CASSPNRGRDQPQHF.

This clone was observed a single time. The chain is built from TRBV4-1 and TRBJ2-5; D may correspond to TRBD1 or TRBD2 (5 bases each). V lost 4 bases and J 5 bases, leaving 14 bases between the germline ends. Germline V gene data show CDR1 as MGHRA and CDR2 as YSYEKL. This CDR3 comprises 14 residues. CDR3 in amino acids: CASSLRDRMETQYF. CDR3 nucleotide sequence: TGCGCCAGCAGCCTCCGGGACCGAATGGAGACCCAGTACTTC.

In DNA, the CDR3 is TGCGCCAGCAGCCCACAGGGGTACGGCTACGAGCAGTACTTC. Residues: CASSPQGYGYEQYF. The rearrangement uses TRBV4-1 and TRBJ2-7, with TRBD1 matching over 7 bases. Losses at the gene ends were 4 bases for V and 3 bases for J; bases not matched to a gene: 6. CDR1 and CDR2 from the germline V gene are MGHRA and YSYEKL. This CDR3 spans 14 amino acids.

V gene TRBV30 combines with J gene TRBJ2-1; 7 bases are shared with TRBD1. This CDR3 region has 13 residues. Trimming removed 5 bases from V and 0 bases from J; junction bases left unmatched: 1. Per the germline V gene, CDR1 is GTSNPN and CDR2 is SVGIG (reference sequence). The CDR3 bases are TGTGCCTGGCGGGACAGCTCCTACAATGAGCAGTTCTTC. Protein product: CAWRDSSYNEQFF.

The CDR3, as DNA: TGTGCCAGCCGACGAGCGGGGGGGCCAACAGATACGCAGTATTTT. Its protein product is CASRRAGGPTDTQYF. The V gene is TRBV27, the J gene TRBJ2-3, with 10 bases lining up with TRBD2. V dropped 8 bases and J dropped 3; count of bases not matched to a gene: 8. The CDR3 contains 15 residues. The germline CDR1 and CDR2 sequences are MNHEY and SMNVEV (reference sequence).

The V and J genes are TRBV28 and TRBJ2-7, with TRBD2 identical over 9 bases. This CDR3 is built from 13 residues. In germline, CDR1 is MDHEN, CDR2 SYDVKM. The ends lost 6 bases at V and 4 bases at J; junction bases unmatched: 4. For the CDR3, the DNA is TGTGCCAGCAGAACTAGCGGGTCTTACGAGCAGTACTTC. It encodes CASRTSGSYEQYF.

V usage is TRBV5-1 and J usage is TRBJ2-1, with D maybe TRBD2 (5 bases). Germline V gene lookup returns CDR1 SGHRS and CDR2 YFSETQ. Trimming left V 4 bases short and J 2 bases short, with 16 bases between. The CDR3 spans 16 residues. The CDR3 loop is CASSRLERRTYNEQFF. For the CDR3, the DNA is TGCGCCAGCAGCCGCCTGGAGCGGAGAACCTACAATGAGCAGTTCTTC.